These 4 T cell receptor beta chains were sequenced from one sample in a study of resident and recirculating memory T cells in vitiligo. TCRdb's copy holds only in-frame clones and misses some; the assay was immunoSEQ multiplex PCR. This sample has 40,000 to 50,000 clones, with about 90% found just once. Sequenced sample: blood. These receptors came from a male donor with vitiligo.

The chain joins TRBV6-1 to TRBJ2-6; weak D call: TRBD2 (5 bases). Germline CDR1 reads MNHNS; CDR2 reads SASEGT. Trimming removed 6 bases from V and 0 bases from J, with 9 bases in between. The CDR3 runs to 15 residues. CDR3 loop: CASRPRDSGANVLTF. For the CDR3, the DNA is TGTGCCAGCAGGCCCCGGGACTCTGGGGCCAACGTCCTGACTTTC.

The chain couples TRBV21-1 to TRBJ2-5; the D call in the table, TRBD1, was not verified against the DNA. TRBV21-1 is tagged as a pseudogene. This CDR3 comprises 16 residues. Written as DNA, the CDR3 is TGTGCCAGCAGCAAAGCGCTTTCAGACAGCCCGGAGACCCAGTACTTC. This sequence encodes CASSKALSDSPETQYF.

J is TRBJ2-5 and V is TRBV30; tentatively, D is TRBD2 (7 bases). From germline, CDR1 is GTSNPN and CDR2 SVGIG (reference sequence). Trimming pared 2 bases from V and 6 bases from J, leaving 19 bases between. There are 15 residues in the CDR3. The CDR3 DNA reads as TGTGCCTGGAGTCAGGTGGGGGGGCCGAAAAAGACCCAGTACTTC. As protein: CAWSQVGGPKKTQYF.

This clone has a single count. The chain couples TRBV30 to TRBJ2-4; D is possibly TRBD1 (5 bases). Germline lookup yields CDR1 GTSNPN and CDR2 SVGIG (reference sequence). This CDR3 contains 16 residues. V dropped 2 bases and J dropped 0 bases, with 14 bases sitting between them. As DNA, the CDR3 is TGTGCCTGGAGTTCGACCGACAGAATAGCCAAAAACATTCAGTACTTC. Its translation: CAWSSTDRIAKNIQYF.